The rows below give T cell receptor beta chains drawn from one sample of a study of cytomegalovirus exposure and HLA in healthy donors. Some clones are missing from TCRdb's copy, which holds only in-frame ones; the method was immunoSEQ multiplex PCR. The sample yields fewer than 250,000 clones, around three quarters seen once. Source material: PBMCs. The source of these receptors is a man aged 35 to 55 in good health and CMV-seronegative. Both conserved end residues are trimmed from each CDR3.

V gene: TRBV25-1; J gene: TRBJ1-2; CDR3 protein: ASSDPWQGYGYT
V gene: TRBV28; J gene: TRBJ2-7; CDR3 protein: ASSGSGSYEQY
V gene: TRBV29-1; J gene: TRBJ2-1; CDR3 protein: STNTGSGNEQF
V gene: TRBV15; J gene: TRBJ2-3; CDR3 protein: ATSTSGRATDTQY
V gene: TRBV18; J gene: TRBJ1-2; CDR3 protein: ASSPVIKLPGAGYT
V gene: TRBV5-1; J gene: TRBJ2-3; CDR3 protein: ASSFMGTGAGRLDTQY
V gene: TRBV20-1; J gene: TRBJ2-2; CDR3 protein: SATQSGELF
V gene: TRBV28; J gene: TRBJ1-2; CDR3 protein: ASSSDLSYGYT
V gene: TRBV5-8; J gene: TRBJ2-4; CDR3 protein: ASSRGLNIQY
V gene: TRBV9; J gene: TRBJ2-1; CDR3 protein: ASSVAGLADNEQF
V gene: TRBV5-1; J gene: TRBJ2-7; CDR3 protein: ASSLDSGQGRQY
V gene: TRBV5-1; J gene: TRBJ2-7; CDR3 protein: ASSENRGEQY
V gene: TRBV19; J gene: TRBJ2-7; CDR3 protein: ASSITSSSYEQY
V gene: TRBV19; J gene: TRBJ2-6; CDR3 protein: ASSIPTGTGGAGANVLT
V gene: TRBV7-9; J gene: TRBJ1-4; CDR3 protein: SSTLGEFNEKLF
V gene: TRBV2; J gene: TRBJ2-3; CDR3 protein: ASSEGSNLSTDTQY
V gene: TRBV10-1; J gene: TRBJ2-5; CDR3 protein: ASSEPKETQY
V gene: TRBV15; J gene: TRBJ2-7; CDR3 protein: ATSRAAGAIEQY
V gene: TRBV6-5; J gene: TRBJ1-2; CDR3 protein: ASSSGQRYGYT
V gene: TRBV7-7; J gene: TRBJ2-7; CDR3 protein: ASSSPRLAGASYEQY
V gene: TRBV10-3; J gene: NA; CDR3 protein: AISDNSYEQY
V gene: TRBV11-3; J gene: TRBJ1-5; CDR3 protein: ASSLAPAVNQPQH
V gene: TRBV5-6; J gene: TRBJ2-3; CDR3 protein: ASSSDGVFTDTQY
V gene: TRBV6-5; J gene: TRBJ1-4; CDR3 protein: ASSYGHGNDLF
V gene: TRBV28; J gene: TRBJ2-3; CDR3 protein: ASSFGGLFTDTQY